This passage covers 8 T cell receptor beta chains from one sample sequenced in a study of shared clonotypes between healthy human individuals. Sequencing used immunoSEQ multiplex PCR; TCRdb keeps in-frame clones, though not all of them. The table shows about 660,000 clones, with roughly 70% occurring only once. The sequencing sample was made of memory CD4+ T cells sorted from blood. The subset: CD45RA-negative fraction. Receptors originate from a woman younger than 45 in good health.

The gene calls are TRBV18 and TRBJ2-3; tentative D call: TRBD2 (5 bases). Deletions cut 6 bases from V and 6 bases from J, with 16 bases between. The CDR3 contains 14 residues. The germline gives CDR1 KGHSH, CDR2 LQKENI. The CDR3 nucleotides read TGTGCCAGCTCTGGAAGTTCGTCGGGGGATACGCAGTATTTT. As protein: CASSGSSSGDTQYF.

Turning to this clone: In the same sample, other DNA sequences code for this CDR3. The V gene is TRBV2, the J gene TRBJ1-5; D gene ambiguous. Trimming cost V 6 bases and J 0 bases, with 3 bases left between them. CDR1 SNHLY and CDR2 FYNNEI come from the germline V gene. This CDR3 comprises 12 residues. CDR3: CASSDSNQPQHF. The CDR3 coding sequence is TGTGCCAGCAGCGATAGCAATCAGCCCCAGCATTTT. Together with reference TRBV2 and TRBJ1-5, the CDR3 gives the full variable domain: EPEVTQTPSHQVTQMGQEVILRCVPISNHLYFYWYRQILGQKVEFLVSFYNNEISEKSEIFDDQFSVERPDGSNFTLKIRSTKLEDSAMYFCASSDSNQPQHFGDGTRLSIL.

This rearrangement joins TRBV10-3 to TRBJ2-5; D perhaps matches TRBD2 (5 bases). The CDR3 has 14 residues. Germline-derived CDR1 and CDR2 are ENHRY and SYGVKD. V lost 0 bases to trimming and J lost 2 bases, with 7 bases between them. CDR3 region: CAISESRAQETQYF. The CDR3 region has the DNA TGTGCCATCAGTGAGTCGAGGGCGCAAGAGACCCAGTACTTC.

This sequence joins TRBV7-8 and TRBJ2-3, with 7 bases fitting TRBD1. Germline V CDR1 and CDR2: SGHVS, FQNEAQ. With V trimmed by 2 bases and J by 4 bases, 3 bases remained unmatched. The CDR3 spans 14 residues. DNA for the CDR3: TGTGCCAGCAGCTTACGACAGGGAGCAGATACGCAGTATTTT. This gives the protein CASSLRQGADTQYF.

In this sample, this clone turned up many times. V gene TRBV19 combines with J gene TRBJ1-1; tentative D call: TRBD1 (5 bases). The germline V gene encodes CDR1 LNHDA and CDR2 SQIVND (reference sequence). The CDR3 totals 13 residues. Between the trimmed V and J ends, which lost 3 bases and 6 bases, there was a span of 11 bases. The CDR3 loop is CASSISQGSEAFF. As DNA, the CDR3 is TGTGCCAGTAGTATCTCCCAGGGATCTGAAGCTTTCTTT.

This clone appeared a single time. The chain is built from TRBV4-1 and TRBJ2-1; 11 nucleotides match TRBD2. Unmatched junction bases numbered 7, after V lost 0 bases and J lost 3 bases. The germline gives CDR1 MGHRA, CDR2 YSYEKL. This CDR3 contains 18 residues. The DNA of the CDR3 is TGCGCCAGCAGCCAAGAAGCTAGCGGGAGGCTGGACTACAATGAGCAGTTCTTC. It specifies CASSQEASGRLDYNEQFF.

The V and J genes are TRBV5-1 and TRBJ2-7; tentative D call: TRBD1 (6 bases). This CDR3 is 15 amino acids long. Looked up from germline, CDR1 is SGHRS and CDR2 is YFSETQ. V was cut by 3 bases and J by 6 bases, with 19 bases left in between. The CDR3 DNA reads TGCGCCAGCAGCTCACAGGGTTTCGGTGGTGTCGAGCAGTACTTC. Encoded protein: CASSSQGFGGVEQYF. The full variable domain, in which reference TRBV5-1 and TRBJ2-7 provide the parts outside the CDR3, is KAGVTQTPRYLIKTRGQQVTLSCSPISGHRSVSWYQQTPGQGLQFLFEYFSETQRNKGNFPGRFSGRQFSNSRSEMNVSTLELGDSALYLCASSSQGFGGVEQYFGPGTRLTVT.

The V call is TRBV28, the J call TRBJ2-3, with D possibly TRBD2 on 6 matching bases. Looked up from germline, CDR1 is MDHEN and CDR2 is SYDVKM. Trimming pared 5 bases from V and 5 bases from J, leaving 17 bases between. The CDR3 totals 15 residues. CDR3: CASSSGAGRLDTQYF. The DNA of the CDR3 is TGTGCCAGCAGTAGCGGCGCGGGACGGTTAGATACGCAGTATTTT. Looking up the rest from reference TRBV28 and TRBJ2-3 gives the full variable domain: DVKVTQSSRYLVKRTGEKVFLECVQDMDHENMFWYRQDPGLGLRLIYFSYDVKMKEKGDIPEGYSVSREKKERFSLILESASTNQTSMYLCASSSGAGRLDTQYFGPGTRLTVL.